The subject of this entry is one T cell receptor (beta chain). The data stem from a study of blood T cell repertoires in COVID-19. The data were produced by immunoSEQ multiplex PCR, yet TCRdb's version contains in-frame clones alone and is incomplete. The data show fewer than 300,000 clones, about nine tenths seen once. Per the germline V gene, CDR1 is LGHNA and CDR2 is YSLEER. Trimming pared 1 base from V and 4 bases from J, leaving 11 bases between. The CDR3 runs to 15 residues. Sequences were obtained from peripheral blood. The chain uses TRBV4-3 and TRBJ2-1; a weak D match, TRBD1 (6 bases). This TCR was recovered from a woman between 45 and 60 years old with COVID-19, enrolled during active disease. This chain's CDR3 is CASSQGTGQYNEQFF. CDR3 coding DNA: TGCGCCAGCAGCCAAGGTACGGGACAATACAATGAGCAGTTCTTC.